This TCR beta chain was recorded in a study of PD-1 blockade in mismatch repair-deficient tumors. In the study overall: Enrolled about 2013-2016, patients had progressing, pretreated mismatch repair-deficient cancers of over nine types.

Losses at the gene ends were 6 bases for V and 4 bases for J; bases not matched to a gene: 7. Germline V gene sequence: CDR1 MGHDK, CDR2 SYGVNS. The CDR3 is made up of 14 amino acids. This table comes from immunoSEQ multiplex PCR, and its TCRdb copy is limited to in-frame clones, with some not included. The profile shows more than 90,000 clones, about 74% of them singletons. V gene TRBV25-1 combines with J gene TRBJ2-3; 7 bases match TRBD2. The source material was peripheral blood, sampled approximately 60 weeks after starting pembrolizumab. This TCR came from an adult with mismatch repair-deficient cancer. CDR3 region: CASRGGRGSDTQYF. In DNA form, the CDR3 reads TGTGCCAGCAGGGGAGGGAGGGGTTCAGATACGCAGTATTTT.